The entry that follows covers one T cell receptor (beta chain) sequence. The antigen remains unidentified. The data originate from a study of vaccination effects on CD4 cells after COVID-19. Antigen-specific CD4+ T cell clonotypes were called by their expansion after viral peptide-pool culture in ViraFEST. With approximately 9 days of culture completed, CD4+ T cells were isolated. According to the study, vaccine recipients showed no prior SARS-CoV-2 infection and negative nucleocapsid antibodies. TCRdb's table, derived via immunoSEQ multiplex PCR, lists solely in-frame clones and lacks some. The sample has roughly 60,000 clones; approximately 70% are singletons. The V and J ends lost 0 bases and 0 bases respectively, with 17 bases between them. The CDR3 runs to 19 residues. From germline, CDR1 is MGHRA and CDR2 YSYEKL.

The chain uses TRBV4-1 and TRBJ1-4; D remains unclear. The sequencing here drew on CD4+ T cells from PBMCs cultured with SARS-CoV-2 spike peptides, taken before COVID-19 vaccination. This TCR derives from a human donor who received a COVID-19 vaccine. CDR3 coding DNA: TGCGCCAGCAGCCAAGAAGGTCGAGGAACGGCAGCAACTAATGAAAAACTGTTTTTT. Amino acid sequence: CASSQEGRGTAATNEKLFF.